This T cell receptor beta chain was documented in a study of cytomegalovirus exposure and HLA in healthy donors. Researchers ran the PCR with 60 Vbeta and 13 Jbeta primers. Data came from immunoSEQ multiplex PCR; TCRdb stores just in-frame clones and leaves some out. The sample includes more than 150,000 clones, 84% of them seen just once. CDR1 and CDR2 (germline): SGHAT, FQDESV (reference sequence). The CDR3 totals 16 residues. Trimming removed 5 bases from V and 16 bases from J; junction bases left unmatched: 14. Broader study findings: Prior analysis indicated that the majority of TCR beta V segments exhibited productivity approximately 90% or approximately 30% of the time. In a later analysis, TCR beta V- and J-gene trimming showed a link to a missense DCLRE1C variant. The dataset shows that most TCR sequences were rare, while some public TCRs occurred in many donors.

Concerning this clone itself: As yet, its antigen is unknown.

The chain couples TRBV11-1 to TRBJ2-1; 16 bases align to TRBD2. The sample comprised PBMCs. The receptor comes from a woman in her forties or fifties in good health and CMV-seropositive. CDR3 loop: CASSEYISGLAGGPFF. CDR3 DNA: TGTGCCAGCAGCGAATATATCTCGGGACTAGCGGGGGGGCCTTTCTTC.